This passage covers 16 T cell receptor beta chains from one sample sequenced in a study of T-cell memory formation after mild COVID-19. TCRdb re-called the 5' RACE reads with MiXCR, one entry per CDR3 protein. Of about 360,000 distinct CDR3 sequences in the sample, approximately 15% are singletons; the top ten hold roughly 22%. The sequenced material came from PBMCs or a T cell subset sorted from them (not recorded which). The receptors originated from a man between 18 and 29 years old who had mild COVID-19 (a few samples of this study predate the infection). Cell type and time point are not known.

Worth noting for this clonotype: At one end, the junction sequence differs from germline, possibly due to a read error. This chain joins TRBV11-2 and TRBJ1-6; possible D gene TRBD1, 5 bases. Germline CDR1 SGHAT, CDR2 FQNNGV. The CDR3 loop spans 15 amino acids. CDR3 sequence (DNA): TGTGCCAGCAGCGTAGAAAGGGGTAGTGGATCACCCCTCCACTTT. Protein product: CASSVERGSGSPLHF.

As to this clonotype: One end of the junction fails to match germline, which may point to a read error. The rearrangement uses TRBV4-1 and TRBJ1-2; D is undetermined. Germline V gives CDR1 MGHRA, CDR2 YSYEKL. This CDR3 spans 13 amino acids. The CDR3 here is CASSPWLGYVYTF. CDR3 nucleotide sequence: TGCGCCAGCAGCCCATGGCTCGGCTATGTCTACACCTTC.

The chain recombines TRBV12-3 or TRBV12-4 with TRBJ2-3; D is unclear. This CDR3 is 15 amino acids long. Between the trimmed V and J ends, which lost 7 bases and 3 bases, there was a span of 17 bases. The CDR3 region has the DNA TGTGCCAGCACCCCTGGAAGGGTGGTTACAGATACGCAGTATTTT. Protein sequence: CASTPGRVVTDTQYF.

This clonotype was counted ten times or more. The chain links TRBV7-9 to TRBJ2-2, with D tentatively TRBD1 (6 bases). The germline V and J ends were trimmed by 0 bases and 4 bases, with 9 bases remaining between them. The germline CDR1 and CDR2 sequences are SEHNR and FQNEAQ (reference sequence). This CDR3 contains 15 residues. The CDR3 is CASSLARTVTGELFF. CDR3 DNA: TGTGCCAGCAGCTTAGCCCGGACAGTCACCGGGGAGCTGTTTTTT. Together with reference TRBV7-9 and TRBJ2-2, the CDR3 gives the full variable domain: DTGVSQNPRHKITKRGQNVTFRCDPISEHNRLYWYRQTLGQGPEFLTYFQNEAQLEKSRLLSDRFSAERPKGSFSTLEIQRTEQGDSAMYLCASSLARTVTGELFFGEGSRLTVL.

The chain employs TRBV24-1 and TRBJ2-6; D is unresolved. Per germline, CDR1 KGHDR and CDR2 SFDVKD. Trimming pared 3 bases from V and 0 bases from J, leaving 8 bases between. CDR3 length equals 16 residues. CDR3 coding DNA: TGTGCCACCAGTGATGGCAGGACCTCTGGGGCCAACGTCCTGACTTTC. Its protein is CATSDGRTSGANVLTF.

This clonotype was seen only once. The chain recombines TRBV5-1 with TRBJ2-7, with D perhaps given as TRBD1 or TRBD2 (5 bases each). V was clipped by 3 bases and J by 3 bases, with 16 bases between them. Germline loops: CDR1 SGHRS, CDR2 YFSETQ. The CDR3 runs 15 residues. CDR3 protein: CASSWAPGPNYEQYV. The CDR3 nucleotides read TGCGCCAGCAGCTGGGCCCCGGGACCGAACTACGAGCAGTACGTC.

This rearrangement joins TRBV3-1 to TRBJ1-6; D is undetermined. This CDR3 region has 13 residues. Trimming left V 4 bases short and J 7 bases short, with 8 bases between. Germline V gene data show CDR1 as LGHDT and CDR2 as YNNKEL (reference sequence). DNA of the CDR3: TGTGCCAGCAGCCGAGGAGGGAATTCACCCCTCCACTTT. It translates to CASSRGGNSPLHF.

This clonotype was seen at least ten times. CDR3 amino acids: CASSLRDRFQETQYF. The DNA of the CDR3 is TGCGCCAGCAGCCTCCGGGACAGGTTTCAAGAGACCCAGTACTTC. The V call is TRBV5-1, the J call TRBJ2-5, with 8 bases matching TRBD1. Trimming cost V 4 bases and J 2 bases; bases outside gene matches: 7. The germline gives CDR1 SGHRS, CDR2 YFSETQ. The CDR3 extends over 15 amino acids.

The chain carries TRBV10-3 and TRBJ2-7, with D unclear. Germline CDR1 is ENHRY and CDR2 is SYGVKD. V lost 6 bases and J lost 0, with 12 bases in between. This CDR3 has 14 residues. Here the CDR3 DNA reads TGTGCCATCAGCCAGGACGGTAGCTCCTACGAGCAGTACGTC. Translated: CAISQDGSSYEQYV.

J is TRBJ1-6 and V is TRBV6-4; 8 nucleotides align to TRBD1. The V segment lost 2 bases and the J segment 10 bases; nucleotides outside the gene matches: 7. CDR1 is MRHNA and CDR2 is SNTAGT in the germline V gene. The CDR3 consists of 15 residues. CDR3 sequence (DNA): TGTGCCAGCAGTGACCCCGGACAGGGTTGGTCACCCCTCCACTTT. Translation gives CASSDPGQGWSPLHF.

V usage is TRBV9 and J usage is TRBJ2-7; the D gene is possibly TRBD1 (5 bases). The CDR3 is 13 amino acids. Germline-derived CDR1 and CDR2 are SGDLS and YYNGEE. The V end lost 0 bases, the J end lost 4 bases, and 8 bases lay between the germline ends. This CDR3 is CASSVGGRYEQYF. DNA for the CDR3: TGTGCCAGCAGCGTAGGGGGCCGGTACGAGCAGTACTTC. The variable domain in full, completed from reference TRBV9 and TRBJ2-7, reads DSGVTQTPKHLITATGQRVTLRCSPRSGDLSVYWYQQSLDQGLQFLIQYYNGEERAKGNILERFSAQQFPDLHSELNLSSLELGDSALYFCASSVGGRYEQYFGPGTRLTVT.

This clonotype was picked up a small number of times. CDR3 sequence reads: CASSSFAGGAGDTQYF. CDR3 sequence (DNA): TGTGCCAGCAGCTCTTTCGCGGGGGGGGCCGGTGATACGCAGTATTTT. The gene calls are TRBV7-2 and TRBJ2-3; 9 nucleotides agree with TRBD2. The CDR3 has 16 amino acids. V shed 4 bases and J 6 bases; nucleotides not matched to a gene: 11. The germline V gene has CDR1 SGHTA and CDR2 FQGNSA.

The chain couples TRBV27 to TRBJ2-4, with TRBD2 as a possible D gene (5 bases). Looked up from germline, CDR1 is MNHEY and CDR2 is SMNVEV (reference sequence). CDR3 length: 17 amino acids. V lost 1 base and J lost 0, with 13 bases in between. Written as DNA, the CDR3 is TGTGCCAGCAGTTTATGGACGGGAACCCTAGCCAAAAACATTCAGTACTTC. This gives the protein CASSLWTGTLAKNIQYF.

The chain has TRBV2 and TRBJ1-2, with D possibly matching TRBD1 (5 bases). V was trimmed by 7 bases and J by 3 bases, leaving 9 bases between them. This CDR3 is 12 amino acids long. The germline V gene has CDR1 SNHLY and CDR2 FYNNEI. CDR3 residues: CASTDTYYGYTF. The CDR3 DNA reads as TGTGCCAGCACGGACACTTACTATGGCTACACCTTC.

The chain uses TRBV29-1 and TRBJ1-1; a possible D gene is TRBD1 (5 bases). Trimming removed 6 bases at V and 5 bases at J, with 19 bases between. The CDR3 runs 14 residues. Looked up from germline, CDR1 is SQVTM and CDR2 is ANQGSEA. The CDR3 protein is CSVRQEQDRTEAFF. The CDR3 coding sequence is TGCAGCGTAAGACAAGAACAGGATCGGACTGAAGCTTTCTTT.

This chain connects TRBV10-3 to TRBJ2-7; 11 positions agree with TRBD2. Germline V CDR1 and CDR2: ENHRY, SYGVKD. Unmatched junction bases numbered 2, after V lost 10 bases and J lost 0 bases. The CDR3 has 13 amino acids. CDR3 region: CATLAGVSYEQYF. The CDR3 nucleotides read TGTGCCACACTAGCGGGAGTCTCCTACGAGCAGTACTTC.